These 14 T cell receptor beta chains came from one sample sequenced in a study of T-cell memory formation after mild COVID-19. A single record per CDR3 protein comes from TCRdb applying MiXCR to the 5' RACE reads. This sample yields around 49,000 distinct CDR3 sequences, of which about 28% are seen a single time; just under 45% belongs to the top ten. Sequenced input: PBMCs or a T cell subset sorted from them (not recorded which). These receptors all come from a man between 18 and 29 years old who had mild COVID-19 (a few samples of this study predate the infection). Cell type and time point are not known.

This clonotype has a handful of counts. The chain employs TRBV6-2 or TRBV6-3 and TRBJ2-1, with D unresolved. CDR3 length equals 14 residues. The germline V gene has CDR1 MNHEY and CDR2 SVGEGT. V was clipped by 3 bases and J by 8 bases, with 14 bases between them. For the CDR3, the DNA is TGTGCCAGCAGTTATTCACCCGGGTCGGATGAGCAGTTCTTC. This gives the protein CASSYSPGSDEQFF.

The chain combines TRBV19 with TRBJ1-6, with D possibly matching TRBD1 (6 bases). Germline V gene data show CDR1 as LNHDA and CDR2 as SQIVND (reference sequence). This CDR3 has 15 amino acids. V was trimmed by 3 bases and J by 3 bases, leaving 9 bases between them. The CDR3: CASSIAGDYNSPLHF. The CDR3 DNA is TGTGCCAGTAGTATCGCAGGGGACTATAATTCACCCCTCCACTTT. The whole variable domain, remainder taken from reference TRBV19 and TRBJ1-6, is DGGITQSPKYLFRKEGQNVTLSCEQNLNHDAMYWYRQDPGQGLRLIYYSQIVNDFQKGDIAEGYSVSREKKESFPLTVTSAQKNPTAFYLCASSIAGDYNSPLHFGNGTRLTVT.

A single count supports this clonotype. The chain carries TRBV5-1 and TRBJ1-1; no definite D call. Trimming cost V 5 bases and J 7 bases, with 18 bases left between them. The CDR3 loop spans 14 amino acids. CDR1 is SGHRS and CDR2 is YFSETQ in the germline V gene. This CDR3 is CASRGLLEPGEAFF. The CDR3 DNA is TGCGCCAGCAGAGGACTTCTCGAACCGGGTGAAGCTTTCTTT.

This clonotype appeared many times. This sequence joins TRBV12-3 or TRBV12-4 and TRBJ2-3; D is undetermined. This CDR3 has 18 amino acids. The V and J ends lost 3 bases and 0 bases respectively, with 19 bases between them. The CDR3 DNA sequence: TGTGCCAGCAGTTTCGAAGCTCTTCTACCGACTAGCACAGATACGCAGTATTTT. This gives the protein CASSFEALLPTSTDTQYF.

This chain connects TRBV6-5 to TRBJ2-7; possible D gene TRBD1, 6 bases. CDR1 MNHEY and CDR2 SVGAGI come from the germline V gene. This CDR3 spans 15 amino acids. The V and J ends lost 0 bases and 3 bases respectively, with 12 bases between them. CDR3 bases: TGTGCCAGCAGTTACTCGATGGACAGCAACTACGAGCAGTACTTC. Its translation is CASSYSMDSNYEQYF.

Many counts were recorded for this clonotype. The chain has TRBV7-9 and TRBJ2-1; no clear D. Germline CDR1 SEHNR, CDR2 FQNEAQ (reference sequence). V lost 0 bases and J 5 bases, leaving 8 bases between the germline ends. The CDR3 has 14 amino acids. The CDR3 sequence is CASSLAQADNEQFF. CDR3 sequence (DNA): TGTGCCAGCAGCTTAGCGCAGGCGGACAATGAGCAGTTCTTC.

The CDR3 loop reads CASSEGGGMEPQHF. The CDR3 region has the DNA TGTGCCAGCAGTGAGGGAGGGGGCATGGAGCCCCAGCATTTT. J is TRBJ1-5 and V is TRBV6-1; TRBD1 agrees at 7 bases. Trimming cost V 3 bases and J 8 bases; bases outside gene matches: 7. Germline assignment: CDR1 MNHNS and CDR2 SASEGT. The CDR3 extends over 14 amino acids.

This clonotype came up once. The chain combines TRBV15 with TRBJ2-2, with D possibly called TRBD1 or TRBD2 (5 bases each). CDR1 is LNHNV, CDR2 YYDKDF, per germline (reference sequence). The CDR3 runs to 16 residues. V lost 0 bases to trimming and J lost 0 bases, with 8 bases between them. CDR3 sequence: CATSRERDANTGELFF. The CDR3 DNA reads TGTGCCACCAGCAGAGAGAGGGACGCGAACACCGGGGAGCTGTTTTTT.

In DNA form, the CDR3 reads TGTGCCAGCAGTGGAGAGACAGGGGGGACCCACAATGAGCAGTTCTTC. It is translated as CASSGETGGTHNEQFF. The chain recombines TRBV2 with TRBJ2-1; 9 bases match TRBD1. Germline CDR1 and CDR2: SNHLY and FYNNEI. V was pared by 4 bases and J by 5 bases, with 9 bases of the junction left unmatched. The CDR3 has 16 amino acids.

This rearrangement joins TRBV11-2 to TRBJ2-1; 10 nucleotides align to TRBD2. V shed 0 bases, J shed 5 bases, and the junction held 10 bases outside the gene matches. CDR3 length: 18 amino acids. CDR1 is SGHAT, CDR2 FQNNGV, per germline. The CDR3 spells CASSLDRLAGGLDNEQFF. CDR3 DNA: TGTGCCAGCAGCTTAGATAGGTTAGCGGGGGGCCTGGACAATGAGCAGTTCTTC.

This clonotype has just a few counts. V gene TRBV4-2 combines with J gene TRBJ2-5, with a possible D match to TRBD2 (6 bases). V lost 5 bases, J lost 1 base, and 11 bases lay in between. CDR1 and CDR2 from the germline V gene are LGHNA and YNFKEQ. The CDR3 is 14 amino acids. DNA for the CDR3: TGTGCCAGCAGCGGAGCCGGGAGCCAAGAGACCCAGTACTTC. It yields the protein CASSGAGSQETQYF.

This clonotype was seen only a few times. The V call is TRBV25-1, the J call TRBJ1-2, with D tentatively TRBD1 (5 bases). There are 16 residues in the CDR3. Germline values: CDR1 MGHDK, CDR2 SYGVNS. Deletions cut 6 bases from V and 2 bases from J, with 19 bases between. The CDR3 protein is CASRKGDGTANYGYTF. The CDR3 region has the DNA TGTGCCAGCAGGAAAGGGGATGGGACGGCAAACTATGGCTACACCTTC.

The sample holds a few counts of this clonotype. The CDR3 coding sequence is TGTGCCAGCAGCCGGACGGGAGAAGCTTTCTTT. It translates to CASSRTGEAFF. V is TRBV7-9 and J is TRBJ1-1; D uncertain. Germline lookup yields CDR1 SEHNR and CDR2 FQNEAQ (reference sequence). V dropped 5 bases and J dropped 8 bases, with 9 bases sitting between them. This CDR3 region has 11 residues.

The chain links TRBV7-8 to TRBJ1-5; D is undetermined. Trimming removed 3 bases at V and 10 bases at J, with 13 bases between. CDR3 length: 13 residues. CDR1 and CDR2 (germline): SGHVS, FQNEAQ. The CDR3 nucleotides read TGTGCCAGCAGCTTGGACTTGCCGGAACCCCAGCATTTT. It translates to CASSLDLPEPQHF.